A selection of T cell receptor beta chains follows, all from one sample in a study of shared clonotypes between healthy human individuals. Produced via immunoSEQ multiplex PCR; TCRdb's table is partial and in-frame only. The sample contains approximately 2,200,000 clones, about 92% of which appear only once. The sample taken for sequencing was naive CD8+ T cells from PBMCs. The origin of the receptors is a man younger than 35 in good health. Some clones in this sample may be carry-over from other donors' samples. CDR3s include the opening cysteine and the closing phenylalanine or tryptophan.

TRBV5-3,TRBJ2-1,CARSPGLAQTSYNEQFF
TRBV27,TRBJ1-1,CASRTGSTGTEAFF
TRBV28,TRBJ2-3,CASSLSFGFPDTQYF
TRBV25-1,TRBJ1-2,CASSELGGLDYGYTF
TRBV5-8,TRBJ1-5,CASSLRQGAQPQHF
TRBV19,TRBJ2-3,CASTPTILDLVDTQYF
TRBV29-1,TRBJ2-2,CSVSTGIANTGELFF
TRBV5-4,TRBJ2-7,CASSLIAGEEDEQYF
TRBV11-3,TRBJ1-1,CASSFSLNTEAFF
TRBV6-5,TRBJ2-2,CASSLTGANTGELFF
TRBV28,TRBJ2-1,CASSGFLEQFF
TRBV16,TRBJ1-5,CASSHQDQPQHF
TRBV30,TRBJ2-2,CARRGAGELFF
TRBV28,TRBJ2-7,CASSFEGGEYHYEQYF
TRBV9,TRBJ1-2,CASSVRQGANYGYTF
TRBV6-5,TRBJ2-7,CASSYSKIGQLEQYF
TRBV29-1,TRBJ2-7,CSVEGATPYEQYF
TRBV27,TRBJ1-2,CASRLRGGYGYTF
TRBV4-1,TRBJ1-6,CASSQEYSTPHNSPLHF
TRBV28,TRBJ2-3,CASKNRVRGTDTQYF
TRBV4-1,TRBJ2-1,CASSGLAGPSYNEQFF
TRBV5-4,TRBJ2-7,CASSSIAGGMYEQYF
TRBV7-9,TRBJ2-3,CASNPTTRTSGSVRTQYF
TRBV27,TRBJ1-5,CATRTGVVGQPQHF
TRBV5-1,TRBJ1-1,CASSSRQGGGTEAFF
TRBV19,TRBJ2-5,CASSPQLAGSQETQYF
TRBV7-8,TRBJ2-7,CASSLARDGTYEQYF
TRBV7-9,TRBJ2-3,CASSSRRQGLTDTQYF
TRBV6-1,TRBJ1-1,CASSERDRVWSTEAFF
TRBV7-6,TRBJ2-5,CASSLSPLTEFEETQYF
TRBV9,TRBJ2-1,CASSTPNEQFF
TRBV27,TRBJ2-1,CASSWSRGETYNEQFF
TRBV4-2,TRBJ2-7,CASSPSDTSGSNREVYEQYF
TRBV4-2,TRBJ2-1,CASSHIAGAPYNEQFF
TRBV4-1,TRBJ1-5,CASSQEGGKGPQHF
TRBV5-1,TRBJ2-7,CASSSRQGQRQTLYEQYF
TRBV7-2,TRBJ2-3,CASSLLAGVGFSTDTQYF
TRBV5-4,TRBJ1-1,CASSRWVGPRNTEAFF
TRBV9,TRBJ1-2,CASSGWADANYGYTF
TRBV9,TRBJ2-1,CASSVGPSVYNEQFF
TRBV5-1,TRBJ2-5,CASSDLSGRARETQYF
TRBV6-6,TRBJ2-3,CASSYSTGLRTDTQYF
TRBV28,TRBJ1-1,CASSFTGDTEAFF
TRBV2,TRBJ2-1,CASRETGTKSHNEQFF
TRBV9,TRBJ2-5,CASSGRGQGRWETQYF
TRBV27,NA,CATANSANYEQYF
TRBV7-8,TRBJ1-2,CASSLGGLYGYTF
TRBV19,TRBJ1-2,CASSIRDRGLDGYTF
TRBV7-9,TRBJ2-2,CASSLVSDTGELFF
TRBV14,TRBJ2-1,CASSRRTVGNEQFF
TRBV15,TRBJ2-1,CATSETSGKYNEQFF
TRBV7-9,TRBJ2-3,CASSSPRLGGRDTQYF
TRBV27,TRBJ1-1,CASGYGGEAFF
TRBV5-6,TRBJ2-5,CASSSTRRGTQYF
TRBV9,TRBJ2-1,CASSVATGGSGEQFF